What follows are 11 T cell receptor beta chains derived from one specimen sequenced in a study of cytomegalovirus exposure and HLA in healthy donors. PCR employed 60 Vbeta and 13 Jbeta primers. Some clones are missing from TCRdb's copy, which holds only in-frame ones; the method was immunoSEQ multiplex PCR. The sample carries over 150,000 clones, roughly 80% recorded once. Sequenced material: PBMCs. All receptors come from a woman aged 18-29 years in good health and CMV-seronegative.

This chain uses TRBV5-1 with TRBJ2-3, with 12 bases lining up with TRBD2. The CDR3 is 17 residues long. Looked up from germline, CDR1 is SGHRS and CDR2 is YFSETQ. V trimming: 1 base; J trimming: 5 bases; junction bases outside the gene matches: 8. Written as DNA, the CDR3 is TGCGCCAGCAGCTTGAAGGCTAGCGGGAGGGCCGGAGATACGCAGTATTTT. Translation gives CASSLKASGRAGDTQYF.

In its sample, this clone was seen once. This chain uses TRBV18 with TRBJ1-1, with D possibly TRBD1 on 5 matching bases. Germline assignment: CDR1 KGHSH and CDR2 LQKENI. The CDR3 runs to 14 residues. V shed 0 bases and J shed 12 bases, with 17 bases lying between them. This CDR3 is CASSPPRRQGGTFF. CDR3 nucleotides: TGTGCCAGCTCACCACCAAGAAGGCAGGGTGGGACTTTCTTT.

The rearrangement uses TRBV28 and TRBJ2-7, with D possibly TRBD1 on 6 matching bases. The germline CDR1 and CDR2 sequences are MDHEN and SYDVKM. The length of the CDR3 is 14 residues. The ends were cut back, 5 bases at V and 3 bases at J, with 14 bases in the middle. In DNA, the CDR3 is TGTGCCAGCAGTACACAGGGCTTGGGCTACGAGCAGTACTTC. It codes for CASSTQGLGYEQYF.

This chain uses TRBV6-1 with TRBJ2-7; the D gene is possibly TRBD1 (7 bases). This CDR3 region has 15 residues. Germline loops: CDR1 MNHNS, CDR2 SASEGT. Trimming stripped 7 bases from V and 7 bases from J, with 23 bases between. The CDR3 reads CASTEHIKGAGEQYF. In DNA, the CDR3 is TGTGCCAGCACGGAGCATATTAAGGGGGCGGGGGAGCAGTACTTC.

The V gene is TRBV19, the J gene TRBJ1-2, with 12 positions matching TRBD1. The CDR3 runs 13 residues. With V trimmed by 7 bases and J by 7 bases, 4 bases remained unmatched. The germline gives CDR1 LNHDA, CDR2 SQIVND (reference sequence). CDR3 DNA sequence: TGTGCCAGTACCCGGGACAGGGGGCTTGGCTACACCTTC. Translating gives CASTRDRGLGYTF.

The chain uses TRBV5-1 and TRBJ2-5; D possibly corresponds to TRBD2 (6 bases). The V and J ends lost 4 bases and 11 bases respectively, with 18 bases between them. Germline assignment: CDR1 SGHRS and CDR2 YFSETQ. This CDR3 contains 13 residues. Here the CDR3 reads CASSTGDQMGQYF. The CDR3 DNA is TGCGCCAGCAGCACGGGGGATCAAATGGGGCAGTACTTC.

The chain's CDR3 is CASSGTSYNEQFF. Written as DNA, the CDR3 is TGTGCCAGCAGTGGGACTTCTTACAATGAGCAGTTCTTC. The chain uses TRBV25-1 and TRBJ2-1, with a possible D match to TRBD2 (5 bases). Trimming cost V 4 bases and J 4 bases, with 8 bases left between them. Germline V gene sequence: CDR1 MGHDK, CDR2 SYGVNS. The CDR3 covers 13 residues.

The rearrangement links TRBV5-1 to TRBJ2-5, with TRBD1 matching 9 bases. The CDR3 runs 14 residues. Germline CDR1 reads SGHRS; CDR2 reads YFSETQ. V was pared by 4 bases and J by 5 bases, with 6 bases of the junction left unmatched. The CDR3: CASSVLTGGETQYF. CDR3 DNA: TGCGCCAGCAGCGTACTAACAGGGGGCGAGACCCAGTACTTC.

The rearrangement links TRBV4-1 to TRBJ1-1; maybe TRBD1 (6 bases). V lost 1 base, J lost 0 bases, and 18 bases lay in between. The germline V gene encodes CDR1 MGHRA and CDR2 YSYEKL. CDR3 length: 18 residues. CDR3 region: CASSQVRLLQGMNTEAFF. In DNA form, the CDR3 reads TGCGCCAGCAGCCAAGTGCGCCTTTTACAGGGAATGAACACTGAAGCTTTCTTT.

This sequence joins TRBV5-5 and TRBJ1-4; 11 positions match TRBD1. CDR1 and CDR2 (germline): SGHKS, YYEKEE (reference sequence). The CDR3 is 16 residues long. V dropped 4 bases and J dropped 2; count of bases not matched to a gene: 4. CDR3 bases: TGTGCCAGCAGCAAGGGACAGGGGGGGACTAATGAAAAACTGTTTTTT. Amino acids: CASSKGQGGTNEKLFF.

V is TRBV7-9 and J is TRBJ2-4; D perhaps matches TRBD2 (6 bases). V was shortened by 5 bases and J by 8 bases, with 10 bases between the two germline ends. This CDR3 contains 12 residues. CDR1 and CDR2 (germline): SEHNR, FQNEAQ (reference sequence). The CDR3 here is CASSPGTDIQYF. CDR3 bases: TGTGCCAGCAGCCCCGGGACTGACATTCAGTACTTC. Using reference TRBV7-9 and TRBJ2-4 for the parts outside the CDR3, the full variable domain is DTGVSQNPRHKITKRGQNVTFRCDPISEHNRLYWYRQTLGQGPEFLTYFQNEAQLEKSRLLSDRFSAERPKGSFSTLEIQRTEQGDSAMYLCASSPGTDIQYFGAGTRLSVL.